Here is one T cell receptor beta chain with its context. CDR3 length: 13 amino acids. Germline trimming cut 5 bases from V and 7 bases from J; bases unmatched to any gene: 7. Generation of TCR cDNA used 5'RACE template switching (which added a universal primer site and UMIs). TCRdb reprocessed the 5' RACE reads with MiXCR, giving one entry per CDR3 protein. The sample yields 250,000 to 300,000 distinct CDR3 sequences, roughly 4.8% seen once. The data stem from a study of T cells after yellow fever vaccination. At the level of the study: Each low-cell-number fraction was prepared by means of SMART-Seq v4 Ultra Low Input.

The rearrangement links TRBV12-3 or TRBV12-4 to TRBJ2-5; the match to TRBD2 covers 7 bases. The sample here was CD4+ T cells sorted from PBMCs, taken on the day of the yellow fever booster vaccination. This receptor was obtained from a man aged 18 to 29 who received the YFV17D yellow fever vaccine. CDR3 DNA: TGTGCCAGCAGTCCGACTAGCTACGTGACCCAGTACTTC. It is translated as CASSPTSYVTQYF.